This TCR beta chain came from a study of T cell repertoires in cytomegalovirus infection. Overall study: It can be stated that public TCR beta signatures indicated CMV infection as well as a matching HLA type.

The study, taken as a whole, reports: Based on cumulative public TCR beta family frequency, carriers of CMV plus the relevant HLA were identified.

On this clonotype: The antigen is not known.

The CDR3 consists of 17 residues. Germline assignment: CDR1 MNHNY and CDR2 SVGAGI (reference sequence). The trim removed 7 bases at V and 0 bases at J, leaving 8 bases unmatched. MiXCR, applied by TCRdb to the reads, yields one record per CDR3 protein. This table has 200,000 or so distinct CDR3 sequences, under 30% appearing once. Sequencing was carried out using PBMCs. The chain recombines TRBV6-6 with TRBJ2-6; 8 nucleotides match TRBD1. This TCR was sampled from a human donor in good health (CMV status not recorded). Some clones in this sample may be carry-over from other donors' samples. The CDR3 spells CASKGTGGSSGANVLTF. The CDR3 bases are TGTGCCAGCAAGGGGACAGGAGGATCCTCTGGGGCCAACGTCCTGACTTTC.